The sample holds many counts of the clone carrying this T cell receptor beta chain. MiXCR, applied by TCRdb to the RT-PCR reads, yields one record per CDR3 protein. The data contain hundreds of thousands of distinct CDR3 sequences, 14% of them singletons. CDR3 length equals 12 residues. Germline V CDR1 and CDR2: SGDLS, YYNGEE. The V and J ends lost 4 bases and 8 bases respectively, with 9 bases between them. V gene TRBV9 combines with J gene TRBJ2-2; D not certain. The source material was memory CD4+ T cells from blood. The sequence was collected from a female donor in good health, serving as a healthy control. CDR3 nucleotide sequence: TGTGCCAGCAGCTTGCCGACAGGGGAGCTGTTTTTT. Its translation is CASSLPTGELFF.